What follows is one T cell receptor beta chain and its context. The data belong to a study of shared clonotypes between healthy human individuals. This table comes from immunoSEQ multiplex PCR, and its TCRdb copy is limited to in-frame clones, with some not included. Here the sample spans about 490,000 clones, 78% being singletons. V lost 4 bases and J lost 2; bases outside the gene matches: 12. The CDR3 extends over 17 amino acids. Germline values: CDR1 MGHRA, CDR2 YSYEKL. All participating donors were Caucasian adults from Nashville, Tennessee. Specimen: PBMCs. This TCR came from a middle-aged woman in good health. Some clones in this sample may be carry-over from other donors' samples. The chain carries TRBV4-1 and TRBJ2-7, with TRBD2 identical over 9 bases. CDR3 sequence: CASSRDTRTSDPYEQYF. For the CDR3, the DNA is TGCGCCAGCAGCCGAGACACTCGGACTAGCGACCCCTACGAGCAGTACTTC.